Given below is one T cell receptor (beta chain) in context. Only in-frame clones appear in the TCRdb table, and some are missing; sequencing was by immunoSEQ multiplex PCR. The repertoire includes about 150,000 clones, about 87% of them detected once, and roughly 4.1% sits in the top ten. Germline values: CDR1 SGHNT, CDR2 YYREEE (reference sequence). V lost 0 bases and J 3 bases, leaving 9 bases between the germline ends. The CDR3 spans 14 residues. Regarding time point: baseline pretreatment blood. Treatment meaning: 15 Gy SBRT to primary tumor, nephrectomy 4 weeks later. Clear cell pathology was present in this patient's renal cell carcinoma. The data were obtained in a study of radiation and T cells in renal cell carcinoma.

The sample was blood, taken from a patient whose treatment included radiotherapy and nephrectomy. The gene calls are TRBV5-4 and TRBJ2-5; D ambiguous. The TCR originated in a woman aged 65 to 85 with renal cell carcinoma. The CDR3 loop is CASSLEASKETQYF. CDR3 DNA sequence: TGTGCCAGCAGCTTGGAAGCTTCCAAAGAGACCCAGTACTTC.